This T cell receptor beta chain was retrieved from a study of regulatory and conventional T cells in RAG deficiency (dated by TCRdb to between 2016 and 2019). Looking at the study overall: High-throughput TCR beta sequencing was used to compare the diversity and composition of the Treg, conventional CD4+ and CD8+ T cell repertoires of RAG-deficient patients with those of healthy controls. The study at large found these results: The CD25-high CD127-low cells sorted from Omenn syndrome patients may be peripherally activated cells rather than true Treg cells. Some T-cell subset analyses were not done for some subjects. Compared with controls, Omenn syndrome and CID/AS patients had 80 to 100-fold fewer unique TCR beta sequences in Treg cells, but only around 10-fold fewer in the other subsets. Compared with control T-cell subpopulations, RAG-deficient patients had much lower Shannon entropy and higher Simpson indices. Shorter CDR3 lengths were found in all patient T-cell subsets, and >85% Treg-Tconv repertoire overlap at nucleotide and amino acid level was observed in Omenn syndrome patients.

Regulatory T cells were purified from blood as CD4+CD25-high CD127-low cells before genomic DNA extraction. Several healthy control donors served as the comparison group for repertoire analyses. The library was made by the immunoSEQ multiplex PCR assay. Rearranged TCR beta chain products were amplified from the genomic DNA of sorted T-cell subsets and were then sequenced. On the authors' methods: Shannon entropy and Simpson indices were used to measure how diverse the repertoire of productive TCR beta rearrangements was. Clonal expansion was assessed using the summed frequency of the 100 most abundant productive TCR beta clonotypes among total reads. A self-reactivity index based on amino acid usage at CDR3beta positions 6 and 7 was applied to the TRB repertoires. Two-way ANOVA was applied to the repertoire analyses, whereas Student t or Mann-Whitney tests were applied to the flow cytometric analyses. Imported from immuneACCESS, the table was reduced by TCRdb to in-frame sequences with V and J called. These copies leave out some clones; in studies compared against another copy, an unresolved V gene accounts for under half, and the cause of the remainder is not known. That table gives V, J and clone size, and the DNA gave D and trimming. In all, the sample holds around 29,000 clones, and 75% to 95% of those were seen once. The ten largest clones take up over 0.75% of the sample.

CDR1 and CDR2 (MNHEY, SVGAGI) derive from the germline V gene. The CDR3 numbers 15 residues from cysteine through phenylalanine. Of all the DNA, just the CDR3 is kept, 45 bases in frame from base 1. Germline trimming: 5 bases from V, 2 bases from J; junction bases outside gene matches: 8. Comments on this clone: Its antigen is still unknown. Base qualities are missing; no much larger clone stands one base away.

The same specimen was also included in a second study, on regulatory T cells. As the second publication notes: The multiplex PCR relied on 52 forward TRBV primers and 13 reverse TRBJ primers, and amplification bias was corrected through assay-based and computational methods. Patient repertoires showed restricted unique TRB V-J pairs and skewed V and J gene usage, most marked in regulatory T cells. Between CD3G-deficient patients and healthy controls, the study compared T-cell receptor beta repertoires in sorted regulatory T cells, conventional CD4+ T cells and CD8+ T cells. Peripheral blood mononuclear cells were isolated by Ficoll density separation. Within the immunoSEQ assay, multiplex PCR amplified rearranged TRB loci from genomic DNA. TRB amplicons were sequenced on an Illumina HiSeq platform. Raw sequences were error-filtered and aligned to reference gene sequences by custom algorithms, then analyzed with the immunoSEQ online tools. Productive and nonproductive TRB rearrangement frequencies were evaluated among both unique and total sequences. Groups were compared by t tests, Mann-Whitney tests or two-way ANOVA performed in Prism software.

This chain joins TRBV6-5 to TRBJ1-2, and 7 junction bases match TRBD1. The sample comprised Tregs sorted from blood. The clonotype comes from a human donor in good health. The CDR3 protein is CASSNPPTGNYGYTF. The sequence in DNA is TGTGCCAGCAGTAACCCACCGACAGGGAACTATGGCTACACCTTC.